Each of the 17 T cell receptor beta chains below was sequenced from the same sample in a study of identical twins (dated by TCRdb to about 2016). The library was generated by 5' RACE. The sequencer was an Illumina HiSeq 2000. TCRdb itself trimmed the public reads at Q25 with fastp, ran MiXCR and retained productive beta chains. Duplicate CDR3 protein sequences are folded into a single record with the most common DNA and genes. The sample table records 510,000 or so distinct CDR3 sequences; roughly 15% of these occur just once. About 0.47% of the sample lies in the top ten. These data also featured in a second study, about yellow fever vaccine responses in identical twins.

The material sequenced was CD4+ T cells sorted from blood. The receptors were gathered from a woman aged 18-29 years in good health.

J is TRBJ2-7 and V is TRBV20-1, with D possibly being TRBD1 or TRBD2 (6 bases each). Germline V gene data show CDR1 as DFQATT and CDR2 as SNEGSKA (reference sequence). Trimming took 8 bases from V and 6 from J, leaving 14 bases between them. The CDR3 sequence is 11 residues long. The CDR3: CSIRSGAEQYV. DNA for the CDR3: TGCAGTATACGGTCGGGGGCCGAGCAGTACGTC.

In regard to this clonotype: Compared with germline, one end of the junction differs, possibly owing to a read error. J is TRBJ2-1 and V is TRBV20-1, with 8 bases lining up with TRBD1. Germline values: CDR1 DFQATT, CDR2 SNEGSKA (reference sequence). The CDR3 has 16 residues. In DNA form, the CDR3 reads TGCAGTGCCAGAGATTCTGGACAGGGAGTTGCCAATGAGCAGTTCTTC. Protein product: CSARDSGQGVANEQFF.

This clonotype was counted ten times or more. The gene calls are TRBV5-1 and TRBJ2-5, with TRBD1 matching 10 bases. With 4 bases clipped from V and 5 bases from J, the junction kept 8 bases outside the gene matches. CDR3 size: 15 residues. The germline CDR1 and CDR2 sequences are SGHRS and YFSETQ. Here the CDR3 DNA reads TGCGCCAGCAGCATCCGGGACAGGGGTTTGGAGACCCAGTACTTC. This encodes CASSIRDRGLETQYF.

This clonotype was counted a few times. This chain connects TRBV7-6 to TRBJ1-2, with D perhaps TRBD1 (5 bases). The germline V gene has CDR1 SGHVS and CDR2 FNYEAQ. The CDR3 contains 13 residues. V lost 5 bases and J 2 bases, leaving 9 bases between the germline ends. The CDR3 DNA is TGTGCCAGCAGCGCGAGGGGCAACTATGGCTACACCTTC. As protein: CASSARGNYGYTF.

The chain has TRBV11-1 and TRBJ2-1; perhaps TRBD2 as D (5 bases). The V gene's germline CDR1 is SGHAT and CDR2 FQDESV (reference sequence). The CDR3 has 20 residues. Trimming removed 6 bases from V and 8 bases from J, with 35 bases in between. The CDR3 DNA reads TGTGCCAGCAGTCCAGGAACCGGGGTTAGCTTAACGTTGAATATCGATGAGCAGTTCTTC. Its translation is CASSPGTGVSLTLNIDEQFF.

The chain links TRBV20-1 to TRBJ1-6; maybe TRBD1 (6 bases). This CDR3 contains 14 residues. Germline CDR1 and CDR2: DFQATT and SNEGSKA (reference sequence). V was shortened by 6 bases and J by 2 bases, with 11 bases between the two germline ends. This CDR3 is CSARGTPYNSPLHF. CDR3 sequence (DNA): TGCAGTGCCCGGGGGACACCCTATAATTCACCCCTCCACTTT.

This chain links TRBV11-3 with TRBJ2-2; D is possibly TRBD1 (8 bases). Germline V lookup: CDR1 SGHNT, CDR2 YENEEA. CDR3 length: 16 amino acids. Trimming left V 5 bases short and J 6 bases short, with 19 bases between. CDR3 region: CASSHRGGATAGELFF. CDR3 nucleotide sequence: TGTGCCAGCAGCCACAGGGGGGGGGCGACCGCCGGGGAGCTGTTTTTT.

This clonotype turned up a few times. This rearrangement joins TRBV19 to TRBJ1-1; a possible D gene is TRBD1 (6 bases). CDR1 and CDR2 (germline): LNHDA, SQIVND (reference sequence). The CDR3 extends over 16 amino acids. V was trimmed by 7 bases and J by 3 bases, leaving 21 bases between them. CDR3 loop: CASITGRGGRDTEAFF. The DNA for the CDR3 is TGTGCCAGTATTACCGGCAGAGGGGGAAGGGACACTGAAGCTTTCTTT.

This clonotype was recorded at least ten times. The DNA of the CDR3 is TGTGCCAGCAGTAAGGAGGGGAATCAGCCCCAGCATTTT. Translating it yields CASSKEGNQPQHF. The rearrangement links TRBV2 to TRBJ1-5; D may be TRBD1 (5 bases). V lost 5 bases and J 4 bases, leaving 9 bases between the germline ends. The CDR3 sequence is 13 residues long. The germline CDR1 and CDR2 sequences are SNHLY and FYNNEI.

This clonotype was detected a few times. This sequence joins TRBV6-1 and TRBJ2-2; 8 bases line up with TRBD2. Germline lookup yields CDR1 MNHNS and CDR2 SASEGT. V was clipped by 8 bases and J by 3 bases; unmatched bases: 5. The CDR3 has 14 amino acids. CDR3 sequence (DNA): TGTGCCAGCCGGGGGGGGGGGCACACCGGGGAGCTGTTTTTT. Encoded protein: CASRGGGHTGELFF.

The chain links TRBV27 to TRBJ1-6, with D possibly TRBD1 on 5 matching bases. The V end was cut by 5 bases, the J end by 10 bases, with 12 bases between. Germline values: CDR1 MNHEY, CDR2 SMNVEV (reference sequence). This CDR3 comprises 13 residues. CDR3 bases: TGTGCCAGCAGTATGGGACTGAGGTCACCCCTCCACTTT. The encoded protein is CASSMGLRSPLHF.

This clonotype has just a few counts. The DNA for the CDR3 is TGTGCCAGCAGCTTAGGATCGACTGGGTACCAAGAGACCCAGTACTTC. This sequence encodes CASSLGSTGYQETQYF. The chain links TRBV7-9 to TRBJ2-5; D is ambiguous. Germline V gives CDR1 SEHNR, CDR2 FQNEAQ (reference sequence). Trimming removed 1 base at V and 0 bases at J, with 12 bases between. This CDR3 comprises 16 residues. Supplemented by reference TRBV7-9 and TRBJ2-5, the full variable domain reads DTGVSQNPRHKITKRGQNVTFRCDPISEHNRLYWYRQTLGQGPEFLTYFQNEAQLEKSRLLSDRFSAERPKGSFSTLEIQRTEQGDSAMYLCASSLGSTGYQETQYFGPGTRLLVL.

The J gene is TRBJ1-1, the V gene TRBV12-3 or TRBV12-4, with D unclear. Trimming pared 7 bases from V and 2 bases from J, leaving 17 bases between. The CDR3 consists of 15 residues. The CDR3 coding sequence is TGTGCCAGCACCGAACTTCAGCCGGGAAACACTGAAGCTTTCTTT. Protein product: CASTELQPGNTEAFF.

This chain connects TRBV24-1 to TRBJ2-3; a possible D gene is TRBD2 (6 bases). Trimming took off 4 bases at V and 2 bases at J, with 15 bases between the two ends. Germline assignment: CDR1 KGHDR and CDR2 SFDVKD. This CDR3 has 16 residues. This CDR3 is CATSDPAPGVTDTQYF. The CDR3 nucleotides are TGTGCCACCAGTGACCCCGCCCCGGGGGTCACAGATACGCAGTATTTT.

The table lists this clonotype with a few counts. The J gene is TRBJ2-2, the V gene TRBV11-2; no reliable D call. The ends were cut back, 3 bases at V and 1 base at J, with 12 bases in the middle. This CDR3 contains 16 residues. Germline CDR1 reads SGHAT; CDR2 reads FQNNGV. The CDR3 DNA sequence: TGTGCCAGCAGCTTTCAGACTGCTCTGAACACCGGGGAGCTGTTTTTT. The encoded protein is CASSFQTALNTGELFF. The full variable domain, its missing parts supplied by reference TRBV11-2 and TRBJ2-2, is EAGVAQSPRYKIIEKRQSVAFWCNPISGHATLYWYQQILGQGPKLLIQFQNNGVVDDSQLPKDRFSAERLKGVDSTLKIQPAKLEDSAVYLCASSFQTALNTGELFFGEGSRLTVL.

This chain links TRBV12-3 or TRBV12-4 with TRBJ1-1; D may be TRBD1 (6 bases). V dropped 8 bases and J dropped 13 bases, with 23 bases sitting between them. The CDR3 has 13 residues. CDR3 coding DNA: TGTGCCAGCGGACTGGACAGTCCACTGAAGCTTTTCTTT. As protein: CASGLDSPLKLFF.

The genes are TRBV14 and TRBJ1-2; no clear D gene. In germline, CDR1 is SGHDN, CDR2 FVKESK. The CDR3 totals 14 residues. Trimming left V 0 bases short and J 2 bases short, with 7 bases between. CDR3: CASSQDHLNYGYTF. The CDR3 DNA sequence: TGTGCCAGCAGCCAAGATCACCTAAACTATGGCTACACCTTC.